This TCR beta chain was recorded in a study of OX40 agonist ivuxolimab in advanced cancers. The method was immunoSEQ multiplex PCR; TCRdb's version includes in-frame clones alone and lacks a portion of them. The repertoire includes tens of thousands of clones, roughly nine tenths of them detected once, and 29% sits in the top ten. CDR1 and CDR2 (germline): MNHNS, SASEGT. CDR3 size: 15 residues. The ends lost 6 bases at V and 3 bases at J; junction bases unmatched: 6. The chain recombines TRBV6-1 with TRBJ2-7; 12 nucleotides agree with TRBD2. This specimen was CD4+ or CD8+ T cells sorted from blood, taken in a trial of the OX40 agonist ivuxolimab. The source is an adult with an advanced solid tumor such as melanoma, head and neck, liver or kidney cancer. The DNA for the CDR3 is TGTGCCAGCAGGGAACCGGGACTAGCGGGCTACGAGCAGTACTTC. Translated, it gives CASREPGLAGYEQYF.